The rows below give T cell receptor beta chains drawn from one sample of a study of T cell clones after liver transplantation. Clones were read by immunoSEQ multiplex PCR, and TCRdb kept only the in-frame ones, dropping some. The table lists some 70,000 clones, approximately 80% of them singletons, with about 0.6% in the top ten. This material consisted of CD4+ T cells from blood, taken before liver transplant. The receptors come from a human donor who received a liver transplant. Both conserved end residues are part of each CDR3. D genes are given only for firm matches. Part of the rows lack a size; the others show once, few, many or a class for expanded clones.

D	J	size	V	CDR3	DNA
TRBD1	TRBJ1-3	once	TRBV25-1	CASKDRGRNTIYF	TGTGCCAGCAAGGACAGGGGACGAAACACCATATATTTT
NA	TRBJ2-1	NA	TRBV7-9	CASSLGQGSYNEQFF	TGTGCCAGCAGCTTAGGCCAGGGTTCCTACAATGAGCAGTTCTTC
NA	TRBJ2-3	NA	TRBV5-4	CASSFTADTQYF	TGTGCCAGCAGCTTCACAGCCGATACGCAGTATTTT
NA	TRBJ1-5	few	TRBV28	CATLIWGSNQPQHF	TGTGCCACCCTGATTTGGGGTAGCAATCAGCCCCAGCATTTT
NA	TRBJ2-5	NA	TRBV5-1	CASSPGTPSGETQYF	TGCGCCAGCAGCCCCGGGACCCCCTCGGGAGAGACCCAGTACTTC
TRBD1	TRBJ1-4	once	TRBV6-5	CAIKTGHNEKLFF	TGTGCCATTAAGACAGGGCACAATGAAAAACTGTTTTTT
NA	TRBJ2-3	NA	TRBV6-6	CASRRTDTQYF	TGTGCCAGCAGACGCACAGATACGCAGTATTTT
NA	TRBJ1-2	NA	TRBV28	CASLYRNAGLYGYTF	TGTGCCAGCTTATACAGGAATGCTGGCCTCTATGGCTACACCTTC
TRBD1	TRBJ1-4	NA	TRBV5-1	CASSAGTEGEKLFF	TGCGCCAGCAGCGCCGGGACAGAGGGTGAAAAACTGTTTTTT
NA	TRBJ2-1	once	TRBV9	CASSPAHGDEQFF	TGTGCCAGCAGCCCAGCCCATGGCGATGAGCAGTTCTTC
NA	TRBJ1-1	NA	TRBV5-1	CASSPWTAISLNTEAFF	TGCGCCAGCAGCCCCTGGACAGCGATATCTCTGAACACTGAAGCTTTCTTT
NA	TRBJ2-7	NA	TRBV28	CASSAYHLSSYEQYF	TGTGCCAGCAGTGCCTATCACTTAAGCTCCTACGAGCAGTACTTC
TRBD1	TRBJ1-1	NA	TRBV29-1	CSAGQGKFGEAFF	TGCAGCGCCGGACAGGGAAAGTTTGGTGAAGCTTTCTTT
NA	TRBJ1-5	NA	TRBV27	CASSSLGSTWGNQPQHF	TGTGCCAGCAGTTCCCTCGGATCTACTTGGGGCAATCAGCCCCAGCATTTT
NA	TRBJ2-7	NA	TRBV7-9	CASSAPSLSNYEQYF	TGTGCCAGCAGCGCCCCTAGTCTCTCTAACTACGAGCAGTACTTC
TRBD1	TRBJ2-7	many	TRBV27	CASSLKGAGEQYF	TGTGCCAGCAGTTTAAAGGGGGCCGGCGAGCAGTACTTC
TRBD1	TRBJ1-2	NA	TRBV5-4	CASSQTGVYGYTF	TGTGCCAGCAGCCAAACAGGGGTCTATGGCTACACCTTC
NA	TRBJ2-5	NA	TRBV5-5	CASNLGGGETQYF	TGTGCCAGCAACCTGGGGGGAGGCGAGACCCAGTACTTC
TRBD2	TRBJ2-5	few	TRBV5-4	CASSRTSGGRGETQYF	TGTGCCAGCAGCCGAACCTCGGGCGGGAGAGGGGAGACCCAGTACTTC
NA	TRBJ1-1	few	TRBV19	CASKGTGGIAAFF	TGTGCCAGTAAGGGCACGGGGGGTATTGCAGCTTTCTTT
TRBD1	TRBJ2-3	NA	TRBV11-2	CASSPGGQGGTDTQYF	TGTGCCAGCAGCCCAGGGGGACAGGGGGGCACAGATACGCAGTATTTT
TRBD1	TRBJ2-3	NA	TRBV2	CASSLGGTNRDTQYF	TGTGCCAGCAGCCTAGGGGGCACGAATCGAGATACGCAGTATTTT
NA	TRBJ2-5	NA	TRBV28	CASSFPIEKTQYF	TGTGCCAGCAGTTTTCCCATTGAGAAGACCCAGTACTTC
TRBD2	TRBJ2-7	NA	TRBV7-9	CASSLTLAGQASYEQYF	TGTGCCAGCAGCTTAACTCTAGCGGGCCAGGCTTCCTACGAGCAGTACTTC
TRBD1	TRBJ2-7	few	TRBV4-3	CASSQDKGQGFHEQYF	TGCGCCAGCAGCCAAGATAAGGGACAGGGGTTCCACGAGCAGTACTTC
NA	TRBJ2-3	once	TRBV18	CASSPLGVPGGDTQYF	TGTGCCAGCTCACCACTTGGAGTCCCCGGGGGAGATACGCAGTATTTT